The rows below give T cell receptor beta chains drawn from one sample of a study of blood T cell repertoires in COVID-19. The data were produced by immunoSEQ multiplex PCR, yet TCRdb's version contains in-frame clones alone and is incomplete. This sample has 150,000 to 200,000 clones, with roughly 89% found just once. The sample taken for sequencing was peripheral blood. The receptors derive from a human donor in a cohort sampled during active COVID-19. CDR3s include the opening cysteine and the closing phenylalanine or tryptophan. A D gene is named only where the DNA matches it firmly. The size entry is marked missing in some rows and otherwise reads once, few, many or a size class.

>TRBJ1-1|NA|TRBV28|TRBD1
TGTGCCAGCAGACCCCCAGGGGGCGGCACTGAAGCTTTCTTT
CASRPPGGGTEAFF
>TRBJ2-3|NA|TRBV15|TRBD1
TGTGCCACCAGCAGCCCCCGGGACAGAGATACGCAGTATTTT
CATSSPRDRDTQYF
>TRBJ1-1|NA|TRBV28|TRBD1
TGTGCCAGCAGTTTCGGGACAGGGTACACTGAAGCTTTCTTT
CASSFGTGYTEAFF
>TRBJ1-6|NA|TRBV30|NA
TGTGCCTGGAGTCCGTCAGGGATAGGGTTTTATAATTCACCCCTCCACTTT
CAWSPSGIGFYNSPLHF
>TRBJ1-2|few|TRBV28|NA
TGTGCCAGCAGTTTGTCCCCGGCAGGCAGTGGCTACACCTTC
CASSLSPAGSGYTF
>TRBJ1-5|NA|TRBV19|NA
TGTGCCAGTAGTATAGACGTCTCTCAGCCCCAGCATTTT
CASSIDVSQPQHF
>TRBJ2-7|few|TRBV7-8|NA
TGTGCCAGCAGCTTAGGTGGTCTAGTCTTGGCCACAACCTACGAGCAGTACTTC
CASSLGGLVLATTYEQYF
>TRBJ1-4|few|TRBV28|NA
TGTGCCAGCAGGAGTAAGGGGAGGAGAGGAGAAAAACTGTTTTTT
CASRSKGRRGEKLFF
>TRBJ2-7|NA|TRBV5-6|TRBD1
TGTGCCAGCAGCTTCGGACAGGCGAAAGAGTACTTC
CASSFGQAKEYF
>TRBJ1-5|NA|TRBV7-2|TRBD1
TGTGCCAGCAGCCCCGAGACAGGGGGGCGCAATCAGCCCCAGCATTTT
CASSPETGGRNQPQHF
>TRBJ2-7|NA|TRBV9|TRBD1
TGTGCCAGCAGCGGAGGCCCCAACCCATCACAGGGGGCGTCCTACGAGCAGTACTTC
CASSGGPNPSQGASYEQYF